This TCR beta chain was observed in a study of cytomegalovirus exposure and HLA in healthy donors. Study-wide findings and caveats: One later analysis, an examination of the approximately 120 validation repertoires, found that first-cohort TCR clusters tended to co-occur in them. Rarity characterized most TCR sequences, yet some public TCRs appeared in many donors. The study designated fewer than 200 TCR beta chains cytomegalovirus-associated.

As regards this clone: As yet, its antigen is unknown.

Libraries were prepared by immunoSEQ multiplex PCR; TCRdb keeps only in-frame clonotypes and omits some of them. This sample has over 150,000 clones; 80% to 90% occur once, and the top ten carry about a fifth. Germline V lookup: CDR1 SQVTM, CDR2 ANQGSEA. The ends lost 3 bases at V and 6 bases at J; junction bases unmatched: 4. There are 12 residues in the CDR3. This chain joins TRBV29-1 and TRBJ2-7; 8 bases map to TRBD1. The sequence derives from a man in his late teens or twenties in good health and CMV-seropositive. Sequencing was performed on PBMCs. CDR3 loop: CSVEDRESEQYF. In DNA, the CDR3 is TGCAGCGTTGAGGACAGGGAGAGCGAGCAGTACTTC.